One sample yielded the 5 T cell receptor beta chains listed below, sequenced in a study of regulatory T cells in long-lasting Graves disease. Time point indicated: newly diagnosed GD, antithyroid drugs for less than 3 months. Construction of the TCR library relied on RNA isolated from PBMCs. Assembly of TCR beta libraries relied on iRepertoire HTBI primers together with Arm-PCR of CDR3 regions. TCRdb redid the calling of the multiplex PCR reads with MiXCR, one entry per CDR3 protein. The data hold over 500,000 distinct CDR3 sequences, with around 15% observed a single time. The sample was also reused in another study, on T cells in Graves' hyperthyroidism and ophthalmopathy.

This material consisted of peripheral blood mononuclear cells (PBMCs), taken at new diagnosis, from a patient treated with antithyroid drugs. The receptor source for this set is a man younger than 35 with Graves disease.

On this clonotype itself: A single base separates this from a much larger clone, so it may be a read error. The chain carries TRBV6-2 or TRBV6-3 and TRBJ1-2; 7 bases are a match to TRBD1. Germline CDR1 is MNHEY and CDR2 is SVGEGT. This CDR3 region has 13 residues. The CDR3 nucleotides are TGTGCCAGCGGGCCTGGGGACAGCTATGGCCACACCTTC. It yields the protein CASGPGDSYGHTF.

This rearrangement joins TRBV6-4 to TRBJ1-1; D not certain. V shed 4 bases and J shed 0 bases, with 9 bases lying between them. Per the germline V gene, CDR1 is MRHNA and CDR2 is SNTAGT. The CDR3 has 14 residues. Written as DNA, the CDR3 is TGTGCCAGCAGTGTTCAGGTCATGAACACTGAAGCTTTCTTT. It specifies CASSVQVMNTEAFF.

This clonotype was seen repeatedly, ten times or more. In DNA, the CDR3 is TGTGCCAGCAGCTCCCAGGGGAGCGGCTACAATGAGCAGTTCTTC. This codes for CASSSQGSGYNEQFF. The V call is TRBV11-1, the J call TRBJ2-1, with TRBD1 as a possible D gene (6 bases). Between the trimmed V and J ends, which lost 4 bases and 3 bases, there was a span of 13 bases. CDR1 and CDR2 (germline): SGHAT, FQDESV (reference sequence). The CDR3 consists of 15 residues.

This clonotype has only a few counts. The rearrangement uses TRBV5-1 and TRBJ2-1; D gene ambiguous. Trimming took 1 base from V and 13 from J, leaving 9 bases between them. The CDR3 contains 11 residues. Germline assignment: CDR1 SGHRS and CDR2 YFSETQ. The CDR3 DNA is TGCGCCAGCAGCTTGATGGGGAAACAGTTCTTC. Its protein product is CASSLMGKQFF.

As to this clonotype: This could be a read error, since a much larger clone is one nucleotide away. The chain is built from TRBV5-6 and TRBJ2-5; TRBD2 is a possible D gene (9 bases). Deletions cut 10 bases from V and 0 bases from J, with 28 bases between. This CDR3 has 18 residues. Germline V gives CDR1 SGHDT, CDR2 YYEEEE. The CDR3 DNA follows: TGTGCCGGCAACAGACAGGGGTTAAGCGGGAGGTACCAAGAGACCCAGTACTTC. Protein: CAGNRQGLSGRYQETQYF.